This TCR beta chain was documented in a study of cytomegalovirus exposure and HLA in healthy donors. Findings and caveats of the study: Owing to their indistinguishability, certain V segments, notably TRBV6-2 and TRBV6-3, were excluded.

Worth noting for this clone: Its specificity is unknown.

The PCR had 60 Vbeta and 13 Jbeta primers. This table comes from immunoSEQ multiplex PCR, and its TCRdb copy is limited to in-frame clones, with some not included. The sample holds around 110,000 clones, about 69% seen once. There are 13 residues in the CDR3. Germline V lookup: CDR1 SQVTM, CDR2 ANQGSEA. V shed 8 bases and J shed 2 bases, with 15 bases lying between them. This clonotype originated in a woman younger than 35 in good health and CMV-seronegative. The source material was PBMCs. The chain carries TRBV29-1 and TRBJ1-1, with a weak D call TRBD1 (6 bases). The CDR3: CSSLGTLNTEAFF. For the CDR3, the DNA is TGCAGCTCCCTGGGGACACTAAACACTGAAGCTTTCTTT.